One and the same sample provided the 3 T cell receptor beta chains below, sequenced in a study of graft-versus-host responses after intestinal transplantation. Sequencing used immunoSEQ multiplex PCR; TCRdb keeps in-frame clones, though not all of them. The repertoire holds roughly 4,800 clones, 55% to 75% seen once, with less than 45% in the top ten. This specimen consisted of PBMCs, obtained just over 530 days after intestinal transplant. These receptor sequences come from a human patient who received an intestinal transplant, so some T cells may come from the graft donor.

J is TRBJ2-7 and V is TRBV7-2; 8 bases map to TRBD1. The J segment lost 7 bases and the V segment lost 1 base, leaving 3 bases of the junction unmatched. This CDR3 is 13 amino acids long. Looked up from germline, CDR1 is SGHTA and CDR2 is FQGNSA. CDR3 sequence (DNA): TGTGCCAGCAGCTTAGGGACAGGGAAGGAGCAGTACTTC. Translated: CASSLGTGKEQYF.

The chain is built from TRBV18 and TRBJ2-2; 11 bases are shared with TRBD1. Trimming removed 4 bases from V and 1 base from J; junction bases left unmatched: 2. This CDR3 region has 16 residues. Germline CDR1 is KGHSH and CDR2 is LQKENI. DNA for the CDR3: TGTGCCAGCTCACAGGACAGGGGGCGGAACACCGGGGAGCTGTTTTTT. It translates to CASSQDRGRNTGELFF. The variable domain in full, completed from reference TRBV18 and TRBJ2-2, reads NAGVMQNPRHLVRRRGQEARLRCSPMKGHSHVYWYRQLPEEGLKFMVYLQKENIIDESGMPKERFSAEFPKEGPSILRIQQVVRGDSAAYFCASSQDRGRNTGELFFGEGSRLTVL.

J is TRBJ1-3 and V is TRBV4-2; possibly TRBD1 for D (6 bases). Germline V lookup: CDR1 LGHNA, CDR2 YNFKEQ. The V gene lost 0 bases and the J gene lost 0 bases, with 9 bases spanning the gap. The CDR3 has 16 residues. The CDR3 sequence is CASSQDPTGSGNTIYF. CDR3 in DNA: TGTGCCAGCAGCCAAGACCCGACAGGCTCTGGAAACACCATATATTTT.